These 20 T cell receptor beta chains originate from one sample sequenced in a study of blood T cell repertoires in COVID-19. The repertoire was sequenced with immunoSEQ multiplex PCR; TCRdb's copy has only in-frame clones and lacks some. The profile shows hundreds of thousands of clones, 83% of them singletons. Sample: peripheral blood. These receptors all come from a woman between 50 and 59 years old who had recovered from COVID-19.

The chain links TRBV28 to TRBJ2-7; D ambiguous. Germline V gene data show CDR1 as MDHEN and CDR2 as SYDVKM. The V end lost 9 bases, the J end lost 6 bases, and 21 bases lay between the germline ends. The CDR3 has 14 amino acids. The CDR3 loop is CASHGQPHEGEQYF. CDR3 DNA sequence: TGTGCCAGTCATGGGCAGCCCCACGAAGGCGAGCAGTACTTC. Full variable domain (rest looked up from reference TRBV28 and TRBJ2-7): DVKVTQSSRYLVKRTGEKVFLECVQDMDHENMFWYRQDPGLGLRLIYFSYDVKMKEKGDIPEGYSVSREKKERFSLILESASTNQTSMYLCASHGQPHEGEQYFGPGTRLTVT.

V gene TRBV4-3 combines with J gene TRBJ2-3, with D possibly TRBD2 on 5 matching bases. This CDR3 is built from 14 residues. The V gene's germline CDR1 is LGHNA and CDR2 YSLEER. Trimming pared 0 bases from V and 3 bases from J, leaving 7 bases between. The CDR3 coding sequence is TGCGCCAGCAGCCAAGAACCGGGAACAGATACGCAGTATTTT. This gives the protein CASSQEPGTDTQYF.

This rearrangement joins TRBV21-1 to TRBJ2-1; the table calls TRBD2, which could not be checked here. TRBV21-1 counts as a pseudogene. The CDR3 contains 22 residues. CDR3 sequence reads: CATLLSFRDSSLDTSSYNEQFF. CDR3 nucleotide sequence: TGTGCCACCCTACTAAGTTTTCGGGACTCATCCCTCGACACCAGCTCCTACAATGAGCAGTTCTTC.

The chain couples TRBV7-2 to TRBJ2-1; TRBD2 matches at 10 bases. CDR3 length: 15 amino acids. V lost 6 bases to trimming and J lost 2 bases; unmatched junction nucleotides: 4. The germline CDR1 and CDR2 sequences are SGHTA and FQGNSA. CDR3 DNA: TGTGCCAGCAGGAAACTAGCGGGACCCTACAATGAGCAGTTCTTC. This gives the protein CASRKLAGPYNEQFF.

The rearrangement joins TRBV23-1 to TRBJ2-7, with D hard to call. TRBV23-1 is recorded as an ORF, its role being uncertain. The CDR3 is made up of 16 amino acids. Trimming cost V 0 bases and J 0 bases, with 12 bases left between them. CDR3 nucleotide sequence: TGCGCCAGCAGTCAATCGGTCGGGTTTAGCTCCTACGAGCAGTACTTC. This codes for CASSQSVGFSSYEQYF.

The gene calls are TRBV9 and TRBJ2-1, with TRBD2 matching 10 bases. Per germline, CDR1 SGDLS and CDR2 YYNGEE. Trimming at V came to 0 bases and at J to 3 bases, leaving 12 bases not matched to a gene. CDR3 size: 19 residues. The CDR3 reads CASSVAPSGSSYYYNEQFF. CDR3 coding DNA: TGTGCCAGCAGCGTAGCCCCTAGCGGGAGTTCATACTACTACAATGAGCAGTTCTTC.

The V gene is TRBV28, the J gene TRBJ1-1; D might be TRBD1 (5 bases). Germline V gene lookup returns CDR1 MDHEN and CDR2 SYDVKM. The CDR3 length is 13 residues. Trimming cost V 5 bases and J 12 bases, with 19 bases left between them. The CDR3 spells CASSPPGGGEPFF. The CDR3 DNA reads TGTGCCAGCAGTCCCCCGGGGGGAGGGGAACCTTTCTTT. The whole variable domain, filled in from reference TRBV28 and TRBJ1-1, reads DVKVTQSSRYLVKRTGEKVFLECVQDMDHENMFWYRQDPGLGLRLIYFSYDVKMKEKGDIPEGYSVSREKKERFSLILESASTNQTSMYLCASSPPGGGEPFFGQGTRLTVV.

V and J are TRBV6-5 and TRBJ2-7; 9 nucleotides align to TRBD1. The CDR3 sequence is 14 residues long. CDR1 and CDR2 (germline): MNHEY, SVGAGI. With V trimmed by 2 bases and J by 3 bases, 2 bases remained unmatched. The CDR3 coding sequence is TGTGCCAGCAGTTACCGGGACAGGGACTACGAGCAGTACTTC. This sequence encodes CASSYRDRDYEQYF.

The V gene is TRBV7-2, the J gene TRBJ2-5; possible D gene TRBD1, 6 bases. V dropped 4 bases and J dropped 5 bases, with 11 bases sitting between them. Germline V gene data show CDR1 as SGHTA and CDR2 as FQGNSA. This CDR3 is built from 13 residues. CDR3 in amino acids: CASSSTTGETQYF. In DNA, the CDR3 is TGTGCCAGCAGCTCTACTACAGGGGAGACCCAGTACTTC.

This chain links TRBV7-2 with TRBJ2-2, with TRBD2 matching over 11 bases. J lost 4 bases, V lost 4 bases, and 11 bases had no gene match. This CDR3 spans 18 amino acids. Germline CDR1 and CDR2: SGHTA and FQGNSA. CDR3 bases: TGTGCCAGCAGCTCCCAGGCCCCGACTAGCGGGACCACCGGGGAGCTGTTTTTT. This sequence encodes CASSSQAPTSGTTGELFF.

This sequence joins TRBV11-2 and TRBJ2-7, with a possible D match to TRBD2 (5 bases). This CDR3 is 14 amino acids long. Trimming removed 0 bases at V and 2 bases at J, with 8 bases between. The V gene's germline CDR1 is SGHAT and CDR2 FQNNGV. CDR3 in DNA: TGTGCCAGCAGCTTAGAGGACTTTGCCTACGAGCAGTACTTC. Translating it yields CASSLEDFAYEQYF. Full variable domain (remainder filled in from reference TRBV11-2 and TRBJ2-7): EAGVAQSPRYKIIEKRQSVAFWCNPISGHATLYWYQQILGQGPKLLIQFQNNGVVDDSQLPKDRFSAERLKGVDSTLKIQPAKLEDSAVYLCASSLEDFAYEQYFGPGTRLTVT.

The gene calls are TRBV6-2 or TRBV6-3 and TRBJ1-1; a possible D gene is TRBD1 (6 bases). Germline CDR1 is MNHEY and CDR2 is SVGEGT. The CDR3 length is 15 residues. Trimming shortened V by 6 bases and J by 5 bases, and 19 bases separated the two germline ends. The CDR3 is CASSDAGTPRTEAFF. In DNA, the CDR3 is TGTGCCAGCAGCGATGCCGGGACACCTAGAACTGAAGCTTTCTTT.

The chain joins TRBV27 to TRBJ1-1, with D tentatively TRBD1 (5 bases). CDR3 length equals 14 residues. CDR1 and CDR2 (germline): MNHEY, SMNVEV (reference sequence). V lost 5 bases and J lost 4, with 14 bases in between. CDR3 region: CASSLKSGITEAFF. CDR3 nucleotides: TGTGCCAGCAGTCTGAAATCAGGGATCACTGAAGCTTTCTTT.

The chain recombines TRBV3-1 (or the pseudogene TRBV3-2) with TRBJ2-7, with TRBD2 identical over 13 bases. CDR3 length equals 15 residues. Trimming cost V 4 bases and J 3 bases; bases outside gene matches: 3. The germline V gene has CDR1 LGHDT and CDR2 YNNKEL (reference sequence). The CDR3: CASSLRTSGSYEQYF. Written as DNA, the CDR3 is TGTGCCAGCAGCCTGAGGACTAGCGGGAGCTACGAGCAGTACTTC.

V gene TRBV2 combines with J gene TRBJ2-4; TRBD1 aligns across 11 bases. This CDR3 is 15 amino acids long. After removal of 5 bases from V and 6 bases from J, the junction contained 6 bases not matched to a gene. Germline lookup yields CDR1 SNHLY and CDR2 FYNNEI. CDR3: CASSTTGTGGNIQYF. The CDR3 DNA is TGTGCCAGCAGTACAACCGGGACAGGGGGAAACATTCAGTACTTC.

V gene TRBV19 combines with J gene TRBJ1-5; no clear D gene. V was cut by 0 bases and J by 7 bases, with 13 bases left in between. This CDR3 region has 15 residues. Germline CDR1 LNHDA, CDR2 SQIVND (reference sequence). CDR3 in DNA: TGTGCCAGTAGTATAGAAGGACGAAGAGGGCAGCCCCAGCATTTT. As protein: CASSIEGRRGQPQHF.

The table lists this clone with a count of one. The chain recombines TRBV29-1 with TRBJ1-1, with D possibly TRBD1 on 5 matching bases. CDR1 is SQVTM, CDR2 ANQGSEA, per germline. V lost 0 bases and J lost 1, with 12 bases in between. The CDR3 is 15 amino acids. CDR3 nucleotide sequence: TGCAGCGTTGAAGATTTTGGGACTCCGAACACTGAAGCTTTCTTT. Translating gives CSVEDFGTPNTEAFF.

J is TRBJ1-6 and V is TRBV12-3 or TRBV12-4, with D perhaps TRBD1 (6 bases). The CDR3 is 13 residues long. The germline V and J ends were trimmed by 3 bases and 7 bases, with 7 bases remaining between them. CDR3 protein: CASSFDRNSPLHF. In DNA, the CDR3 is TGTGCCAGCAGTTTTGACAGGAATTCACCCCTCCACTTT.

The chain joins TRBV24-1 to TRBJ2-5; TRBD1 matches 8 bases. The J segment lost 2 bases and the V segment lost 4 bases, leaving 5 bases of the junction unmatched. Germline assignment: CDR1 KGHDR and CDR2 SFDVKD. The CDR3 is made up of 15 amino acids. CDR3 residues: CATSDATGAQETQYF. CDR3 DNA sequence: TGTGCCACCAGTGACGCGACAGGGGCGCAAGAGACCCAGTACTTC.

The rearrangement uses TRBV11-3 and TRBJ2-3; unclear D gene. Germline loops: CDR1 SGHNT, CDR2 YENEEA. Between the trimmed V and J ends, which lost 1 base and 6 bases, there was a span of 14 bases. The CDR3 consists of 15 residues. The CDR3 DNA sequence: TGTGCCAGCAGCTTAGGCAACTCCTTCCTCGATACGCAGTATTTT. It is translated as CASSLGNSFLDTQYF.